One and the same sample provided the 30 T cell receptor beta chains below, sequenced in a study of a mutant IDH1 vaccine in newly diagnosed glioma. Only in-frame clones appear in the TCRdb table, and some are missing; sequencing was by immunoSEQ multiplex PCR. This table holds about 130,000 clones, about 80% found once. Regarding time point: week 11, during vaccination. Doses consisted of 300 ug of mutant IDH1 20-mer peptide each, paired with topical imiquimod. Antigens for these TCRs are unknown. This specimen was PBMCs, taken from a glioma patient whose treatment included an IDH1 peptide vaccine. The receptors were gathered from a man aged 35 to 55 with glioma.

Turning to this clone: Other DNA sequences within the sample encode an identical CDR3. The J gene is TRBJ1-1, the V gene TRBV7-6; D might be TRBD1 (5 bases). There are 14 residues in the CDR3. Germline CDR1 reads SGHVS; CDR2 reads FNYEAQ. The ends were cut back, 3 bases at V and 3 bases at J, with 11 bases in the middle. The DNA for the CDR3 is TGTGCCAGCAGCTTGGTGGGGGGAGACACTGAAGCTTTCTTT. It is translated as CASSLVGGDTEAFF. Looking up the rest from reference TRBV7-6 and TRBJ1-1 gives the full variable domain: GAGVSQSPRYKVTKRGQDVALRCDPISGHVSLYWYRQALGQGPEFLTYFNYEAQQDKSGLPNDRFSAERPEGSISTLTIQRTEQRDSAMYRCASSLVGGDTEAFFGQGTRLTVV.

Regarding this clone: One end of the junction is discordant with germline, which a read error may explain. This rearrangement joins TRBV20-1 to TRBJ2-3; TRBD2 is a possible D gene (5 bases). Germline CDR1 and CDR2: DFQATT and SNEGSKA (reference sequence). CDR3 length: 10 amino acids. For the CDR3, the DNA is TGCAGTGCTAGAGACTTGGGCCGGGGATTT. Translation: CSARDLGRGF.

The chain uses TRBV14 and TRBJ2-5; D may be TRBD2 (6 bases). Germline lookup yields CDR1 SGHDN and CDR2 FVKESK. V lost 0 bases to trimming and J lost 2 bases, with 10 bases between them. This CDR3 spans 15 amino acids. CDR3 protein: CASSQDGGTQETQYF. CDR3 bases: TGTGCCAGCAGCCAAGATGGCGGGACTCAAGAGACCCAGTACTTC.

The chain combines TRBV28 with TRBJ1-4; a possible D gene is TRBD1 (6 bases). The V and J ends lost 5 bases and 9 bases respectively, with 19 bases between them. The CDR3 runs to 15 residues. Germline CDR1 is MDHEN and CDR2 is SYDVKM. CDR3 in DNA: TGTGCCAGCAGTCCACTATCCTCCCAGGGGAAAAAACTGTTTTTT. Protein product: CASSPLSSQGKKLFF.

The chain is built from TRBV19 and TRBJ1-2; no firm D call. V dropped 3 bases and J dropped 0 bases, with 17 bases sitting between them. The CDR3 length is 17 residues. CDR1 is LNHDA and CDR2 is SQIVND in the germline V gene (reference sequence). The CDR3: CASSIVRRILTNYGYTF. As DNA, the CDR3 is TGTGCCAGTAGTATCGTCCGACGCATCCTGACTAACTATGGCTACACCTTC.

The chain employs TRBV29-1 and TRBJ2-7; no reliable D call. CDR1 is SQVTM, CDR2 ANQGSEA, per germline. The CDR3 spans 12 residues. V shed 3 bases and J shed 3 bases, with 9 bases lying between them. CDR3 coding DNA: TGCAGCGTTGAGGCCCCAAACTACGAGCAGTACTTC. Translation: CSVEAPNYEQYF.

V gene TRBV5-1 combines with J gene TRBJ2-7; D is perhaps TRBD2 (6 bases). V lost 4 bases and J lost 2, with 13 bases in between. Germline CDR1 is SGHRS and CDR2 is YFSETQ. The CDR3 is made up of 14 amino acids. The CDR3 nucleotides are TGCGCCAGCAGCGCCTCCGGGGGAACCTACGAGCAGTACTTC. The encoded protein is CASSASGGTYEQYF.

This chain uses TRBV4-2 with TRBJ2-5; 10 bases agree with TRBD2. V lost 1 base to trimming and J lost 5 bases; unmatched junction nucleotides: 10. This CDR3 is built from 17 residues. Per the germline V gene, CDR1 is LGHNA and CDR2 is YNFKEQ. CDR3 loop: CASSQGTSGRAEETQYF. In DNA form, the CDR3 reads TGTGCCAGCAGCCAAGGGACCAGCGGGAGGGCAGAGGAGACCCAGTACTTC.

J is TRBJ2-5 and V is TRBV5-5; D unresolved. The V end lost 5 bases, the J end lost 4 bases, and 15 bases lay between the germline ends. The germline gives CDR1 SGHKS, CDR2 YYEKEE (reference sequence). CDR3 length: 14 amino acids. The CDR3 reads CASSWGIKGETQYF. The CDR3 DNA sequence: TGTGCCAGCAGTTGGGGTATTAAGGGAGAGACCCAGTACTTC.

This rearrangement joins TRBV25-1 to TRBJ2-2, with 9 bases aligning to TRBD1. V shed 5 bases, J shed 4 bases, and the junction held 5 bases outside the gene matches. Germline V gives CDR1 MGHDK, CDR2 SYGVNS. This CDR3 comprises 15 residues. This CDR3 is CASSSRDRVTGELFF. The DNA for the CDR3 is TGTGCCAGCAGTAGCCGGGACAGGGTCACCGGGGAGCTGTTTTTT.

V and J are TRBV4-1 and TRBJ1-6; the D gene is possibly TRBD1 (5 bases). V gave up 1 base and J gave up 7 bases, with 14 bases separating them. In germline, CDR1 is MGHRA, CDR2 YSYEKL. The CDR3 spans 16 residues. CDR3 nucleotide sequence: TGCGCCAGCAGCCAAGGAGCAGGGATGGGGAATTCACCCCTCCACTTT. Translated: CASSQGAGMGNSPLHF.

CDR3 residues: CAISETAAGDGSEKLFF. In DNA, the CDR3 is TGTGCCATCAGTGAGACGGCGGCCGGAGATGGGAGTGAAAAACTGTTTTTT. The V call is TRBV10-3, the J call TRBJ1-4; D remains unclear. The CDR3 runs 17 residues. Germline-derived CDR1 and CDR2 are ENHRY and SYGVKD. V shed 2 bases and J shed 7 bases, with 20 bases lying between them.

This rearrangement joins TRBV7-9 to TRBJ1-4; D might be TRBD1 (5 bases). CDR3 length: 14 residues. Germline V gene lookup returns CDR1 SEHNR and CDR2 FQNEAQ (reference sequence). Trimming cost V 8 bases and J 6 bases, with 16 bases left between them. CDR3 bases: TGTGCCAGCTCCGGACGGGGGGAAGATGAAAAACTGTTTTTT. Its protein product is CASSGRGEDEKLFF.

The V and J genes are TRBV5-4 and TRBJ2-5; TRBD2 aligns across 15 bases. This CDR3 is built from 16 residues. The germline V gene has CDR1 SGHNT and CDR2 YYREEE (reference sequence). Unmatched junction bases numbered 7, after V lost 3 bases and J lost 7 bases. The CDR3 region is CASSSGLAGGRATQYF. The CDR3 bases are TGTGCCAGCAGCTCCGGACTAGCGGGGGGGAGGGCGACCCAGTACTTC.

The chain couples TRBV2 to TRBJ2-3; the D gene is possibly TRBD1 (7 bases). Trimming took 8 bases from V and 2 from J, leaving 14 bases between them. Germline assignment: CDR1 SNHLY and CDR2 FYNNEI. This CDR3 is built from 14 residues. The CDR3 nucleotides are TGTGCCAGCTCGCGGGACAGCTTCACAGATACGCAGTATTTT. The encoded protein is CASSRDSFTDTQYF.

The V and J genes are TRBV27 and TRBJ2-7; 9 positions agree with TRBD1. The CDR3 contains 13 residues. After removal of 6 bases from V and 4 bases from J, the junction contained 4 bases not matched to a gene. The V gene's germline CDR1 is MNHEY and CDR2 SMNVEV (reference sequence). DNA for the CDR3: TGTGCCAGCAGCCGGGACAGGGTTTACGAGCAGTACTTC. Residues: CASSRDRVYEQYF.

The CDR3 bases are TGCAGCGTCGCCGGGACAGGCGCCTACGAGCAGTACTTC. The encoded protein is CSVAGTGAYEQYF. The chain has TRBV29-1 and TRBJ2-7, with 8 bases matching TRBD1. This CDR3 has 13 amino acids. The germline V gene encodes CDR1 SQVTM and CDR2 ANQGSEA. V lost 6 bases to trimming and J lost 2 bases; unmatched junction nucleotides: 6.

The chain carries TRBV5-6 and TRBJ2-1, with a weak D call TRBD1 (6 bases). The V gene lost 10 bases and the J gene lost 9 bases, with 20 bases spanning the gap. Germline V gene sequence: CDR1 SGHDT, CDR2 YYEEEE. The CDR3 sequence is 13 residues long. The CDR3 nucleotides read TGTGCCGGTGCCTGGGGGACAATCGGTGAGCAGTTCTTC. Protein: CAGAWGTIGEQFF.

V usage is TRBV4-2 and J usage is TRBJ1-3; D is ambiguous. From germline, CDR1 is LGHNA and CDR2 YNFKEQ. The CDR3 has 16 residues. V lost 0 bases, J lost 4 bases, and 13 bases lay in between. This CDR3 is CASSQERRLGGNTIYF. DNA for the CDR3: TGTGCCAGCAGCCAAGAACGCCGGCTAGGGGGAAACACCATATATTTT.

The V call is TRBV6-5, the J call TRBJ2-3; D gene uncertain. The CDR3 runs to 12 residues. CDR1 MNHEY and CDR2 SVGAGI come from the germline V gene. The V gene lost 6 bases and the J gene lost 3 bases, with 7 bases spanning the gap. Here the CDR3 DNA reads TGTGCCAGCAGCCAGAATACAGATACGCAGTATTTT. Translating it yields CASSQNTDTQYF.

CDR3 sequence (DNA): TGTGCCAGCAGTTCAGGGCTGGGGCGGACTGAAGCTTTCTTT. Its translation is CASSSGLGRTEAFF. J is TRBJ1-1 and V is TRBV6-5; weak D call: TRBD1 (5 bases). The CDR3 runs 14 residues. V was shortened by 4 bases and J by 5 bases, with 14 bases between the two germline ends. The germline CDR1 and CDR2 sequences are MNHEY and SVGAGI.

The chain employs TRBV5-4 and TRBJ2-5, with a weak D call TRBD1 (6 bases). The germline gives CDR1 SGHNT, CDR2 YYREEE (reference sequence). The CDR3 spans 15 residues. Trimming left V 0 bases short and J 1 base short, with 10 bases between. The DNA of the CDR3 is TGTGCCAGCAGCTTGGTGGGGGCAGTCCAAGAGACCCAGTACTTC. It yields the protein CASSLVGAVQETQYF.

The J gene is TRBJ2-2, the V gene TRBV27; perhaps TRBD2 as D (5 bases). The CDR3 extends over 15 amino acids. Trimming cost V 8 bases and J 6 bases, with 19 bases left between them. Germline loops: CDR1 MNHEY, CDR2 SMNVEV (reference sequence). The CDR3 loop reads CASSIASRSAGELFF. Written as DNA, the CDR3 is TGTGCCAGCTCCATCGCTAGCCGGTCGGCCGGGGAGCTGTTTTTT.

The chain recombines TRBV9 with TRBJ2-3; possibly TRBD1 for D (7 bases). This CDR3 spans 16 amino acids. Germline V lookup: CDR1 SGDLS, CDR2 YYNGEE. Trimming cost V 4 bases and J 4 bases, with 19 bases left between them. In DNA, the CDR3 is TGTGCCAGCAGCCCCACCAGGGGGGAGTGGGCAGATACGCAGTATTTT. Translation: CASSPTRGEWADTQYF.

The chain has TRBV5-4 and TRBJ1-2; a possible D gene is TRBD1 (6 bases). This CDR3 region has 14 residues. Trimming stripped 3 bases from V and 4 bases from J, with 13 bases between. The germline CDR1 and CDR2 sequences are SGHNT and YYREEE (reference sequence). CDR3 sequence (DNA): TGTGCCAGCAGCTCTCAACAGGGCCGCTATGGCTACACCTTC. It yields the protein CASSSQQGRYGYTF.

The gene calls are TRBV28 and TRBJ2-7; D gene uncertain. Germline assignment: CDR1 MDHEN and CDR2 SYDVKM. The V and J ends lost 2 bases and 5 bases respectively, with 13 bases between them. The CDR3 totals 14 residues. Here the CDR3 DNA reads TGTGCCAGCAGTTTAGGGCTGGTTCAGCACGAGCAGTACTTC. The encoded protein is CASSLGLVQHEQYF.

This clone was detected a few times. V and J are TRBV7-8 and TRBJ2-7; 9 bases are shared with TRBD1. Germline values: CDR1 SGHVS, CDR2 FQNEAQ. V lost 5 bases to trimming and J lost 3 bases; unmatched junction nucleotides: 8. This CDR3 contains 15 residues. The CDR3, as DNA: TGTGCCAGCAGCAAGCCCCGGGACAGGGTCTACGAGCAGTACTTC. This translates into CASSKPRDRVYEQYF.

The chain is built from TRBV5-4 and TRBJ2-7; D tentatively reads TRBD1 or TRBD2 (5 bases each). Trimming cost V 1 base and J 3 bases, with 26 bases left between them. CDR3 size: 19 residues. Germline CDR1 SGHNT, CDR2 YYREEE (reference sequence). In nucleotides, the CDR3 is TGTGCCAGCAGCTTGAAATCAGGGACCAATCAACCGCTAATCTACGAGCAGTACTTC. Encoded protein: CASSLKSGTNQPLIYEQYF.

The V and J genes are TRBV7-6 and TRBJ1-4; D is undetermined. The CDR3 is 13 amino acids. Germline CDR1 and CDR2: SGHVS and FNYEAQ. With 4 bases removed from V and 7 bases from J, the gap between germline ends came to 10 bases. The CDR3 DNA reads as TGTGCCAGCAGCTCCGGGGAGGGTGAAAAACTGTTTTTT. Translated: CASSSGEGEKLFF.

The rearrangement uses TRBV5-4 and TRBJ2-5, with D uncertain. V dropped 1 base and J dropped 1 base, with 8 bases sitting between them. CDR3 length equals 14 residues. Germline V CDR1 and CDR2: SGHNT, YYREEE (reference sequence). CDR3 region: CASSLTATQETQYF. DNA of the CDR3: TGTGCCAGCAGCTTGACAGCTACCCAAGAGACCCAGTACTTC.